This T cell receptor beta chain was identified in a study of human T cells and chemical hapten exposure (dated by TCRdb to the early 2020s). For context, the study as a whole: For sensitization, 2% DPC in acetone was applied to a 2 cm by 2 cm area of upper inner arm skin. Throughout the study period of roughly 24 weeks, patients also received therapeutic DPC doses to the scalp every week. Patch testing was performed on the upper back with Finn chambers containing 0.01% DPC, and the patch tests were scored after 6 days according to International Contact Dermatitis Research Group standards. The patient cohort, mostly female, included alopecia areata with under or over 50% scalp involvement, alopecia totalis and alopecia universalis. Libraries were pooled for sequencing, and per-sample TCR yields varied mainly because of small differences in library volumes within the pool. The study tracked peripheral blood TCR repertoire changes in vivo during primary and secondary sensitization to the hapten diphenylcyclopropenone (DPC) in alopecia patients. Blood samples were taken from patients before sensitization (week 0) and then at 2, 6 and about 24 weeks after DPC sensitization. Some 29 alopecia patients gave blood for TCR sequencing at one to four time points (pre-sensitization, 2, 6 and 24 weeks).

On this clonotype: This clone's antigen is unknown. Base qualities were left out, and no much larger clone turns up one base away.

In the paper's terms, the time point label means: patch test 1, 2 weeks after DPC sensitization. The treatment or condition tag for this specimen amounts to: therapeutic diphenylcyclopropenone sensitization with weekly scalp DPC. Blood at each patch-test visit was drawn before the patch test was applied. Patients were eligible if aged 18 to 70, diagnosed with alopecia and judged suitable for DPC therapy, and pregnant patients were excluded. Unfractionated whole blood was collected in Tempus Blood RNA tubes, and total RNA was extracted from that blood. Points the paper makes about the study in general: The number of TCRs above 1 in 1000 frequency did not change with DPC sensitization; there was no evidence of global repertoire structure alterations. The number of PT1 expanded TCRs positively correlated with patch test score, significant at thresholds 8, 16 and 32 but not 4. Significantly more large CDR3 similarity clusters were formed by expanded TCRs than by pre-sensitization or healthy control sets, consistent with antigen-driven responses. After repeated subsampling, changes were observed in the strength of the expansion versus patch-test correlation and in the threshold at which the correlation became significant. Alopecia, a presumed autoimmune disease, was present in all patients, so the immune response of the patients might differ from that of healthy individuals.

Library generation was performed with RACE. Sequencing relied on a NextSeq 500. During library preparation, unique molecular identifiers were attached to individual cDNA molecules so that TCRs could be counted quantitatively and reproducibly. Both TCR alpha and TCR beta chains were sequenced from each blood RNA sample. The published analysis was carried out like this. Samples had a median of roughly 99,000 TCRs, with a range from about 20,000 to 690,600. The Decombinator software suite was used to annotate the V, J and CDR3 of the TCR reads. Every sample was subsampled to the same number of TCRs (28,000) for the PS versus PT1 abundance plots. Expanded TCRs were defined as absent before sensitization and observed at least eight times at the 2-week time point. TCRdb's own reprocessing of the public reads used fastp at Q25 and MiXCR and kept productive beta chains. Entries that share a CDR3 protein sequence are merged under the most common genes and DNA. The V and J calls shown here were made by TCRdb, not taken from the authors' results. The table for this sample lists about 340,000 distinct CDR3 sequences; about 7% of them were counted only once. The ten largest clones represent 7.5% to 9% of the sample.

This sequence originates from a woman aged 18 to 35 with alopecia areata. Some clones in this sample may be carry-over from other donors' samples. The input for sequencing was whole blood, taken in connection with sensitization to the hapten diphenylcyclopropenone (DPC).

The nucleotides are TGTGCCAGCACCTCCCCGGGGTTGGGGCTGAACACTGAAGCTTTCTTT. It encodes CASTSPGLGLNTEAFF. The chain joins TRBV6-6 to TRBJ1-1; tentative D gene TRBD1, with 5 bases matching. V is cut by 7 bases and J by 0 bases, and the space between the germline ends is 18 bases. The germline V gene (reference sequence) gives CDR1 as MNHNY and CDR2 as SVGAGI. Its CDR3 holds 16 amino acids, cysteine through phenylalanine. Only the CDR3 DNA stays, 48 bases, in frame from base 1.